A single sample is the source of the 29 T cell receptor beta chains below, sequenced in a study of T cell responses to AZD1222 COVID-19 vaccine. The protocol was immunoSEQ multiplex PCR, while the TCRdb copy is restricted to in-frame clones and leaves out a portion. The table shows 73,000 or so clones, with 88% occurring only once. The starting material was peripheral blood, obtained on day 0 of AZD1222 vaccination. The source of these receptors is an adult in good health.

The chain links TRBV11-2 to TRBJ2-6; D ambiguous. Trimming left V 2 bases short and J 0 bases short, with 2 bases between. The germline gives CDR1 SGHAT, CDR2 FQNNGV. CDR3 size: 14 residues. CDR3 coding DNA: TGTGCCAGCAGCTTACCCTCTGGGGCCAACGTCCTGACTTTC. Amino acid sequence: CASSLPSGANVLTF. The full variable domain, with the rest looked up from reference TRBV11-2 and TRBJ2-6, is EAGVAQSPRYKIIEKRQSVAFWCNPISGHATLYWYQQILGQGPKLLIQFQNNGVVDDSQLPKDRFSAERLKGVDSTLKIQPAKLEDSAVYLCASSLPSGANVLTFGAGSRLTVL.

This rearrangement joins TRBV19 to TRBJ2-2, with 11 bases identical to TRBD2. J lost 7 bases, V lost 4 bases, and 2 bases had no gene match. The CDR3 loop spans 14 amino acids. Germline V gives CDR1 LNHDA, CDR2 SQIVND (reference sequence). The CDR3, as DNA: TGTGCCAGTAGTAAGACTAGCGGGATCGGGGAGCTGTTTTTT. It translates to CASSKTSGIGELFF.

Notes on this clone: Its ends do not fully match the called genes, so a read error is possible. This chain links TRBV7-6 with TRBJ2-6; D is possibly TRBD2 (5 bases). Per the germline V gene, CDR1 is SGHVS and CDR2 is FNYEAQ. The CDR3 has 11 residues. The CDR3 DNA reads TGTGCCAGCAGCTTAGGGAGGTCTCCCGTTTTC. Protein product: CASSLGRSPVF.

This clone was seen only once. The V gene is TRBV28, the J gene TRBJ1-6; no firm D call. This CDR3 is built from 19 residues. Deletions cut 1 base from V and 8 bases from J, with 24 bases between. CDR1 is MDHEN, CDR2 SYDVKM, per germline. The CDR3: CASSLLYGRSSNPDSPLHF. CDR3 coding DNA: TGTGCCAGCAGTTTATTATATGGTCGGAGCTCAAACCCAGATTCACCCCTCCACTTT.

The chain combines TRBV4-1 with TRBJ1-5, with TRBD1 as a possible D gene (6 bases). V gave up 6 bases and J gave up 3 bases, with 12 bases separating them. From germline, CDR1 is MGHRA and CDR2 YSYEKL. The CDR3 extends over 14 amino acids. CDR3 sequence (DNA): TGCGCCAGCAGGCCACAGGGTTCCAATCAGCCCCAGCATTTT. Translation gives CASRPQGSNQPQHF.

The chain recombines TRBV4-1 with TRBJ1-2; 9 bases are a match to TRBD1. With 3 bases clipped from V and 0 bases from J, the junction kept 5 bases outside the gene matches. The CDR3 is 16 amino acids. Germline-derived CDR1 and CDR2 are MGHRA and YSYEKL. This chain's CDR3 is CASSQRQGVTNYGYTF. As DNA, the CDR3 is TGCGCCAGCAGCCAGAGACAGGGGGTAACTAACTATGGCTACACCTTC.

This chain connects TRBV19 to TRBJ2-6; D gene unclear. The CDR3 loop spans 13 amino acids. Trimming removed 8 bases at V and 1 base at J, with 6 bases between. The germline gives CDR1 LNHDA, CDR2 SQIVND (reference sequence). The CDR3 bases are TGTGCCAGTTCAGTATCTGGGGCCAACGTCCTGACTTTC. Translation: CASSVSGANVLTF.

In this sample, this clone turned up once. V usage is TRBV7-2 and J usage is TRBJ2-5; 9 positions match TRBD1. V lost 6 bases, J lost 4 bases, and 6 bases stayed unmatched. This CDR3 has 14 residues. CDR1 is SGHTA and CDR2 is FQGNSA in the germline V gene. CDR3 nucleotide sequence: TGTGCCAGCAGGTTTACAGGGGGCGGAGAGACCCAGTACTTC. It codes for CASRFTGGGETQYF.

The V and J genes are TRBV24-1 and TRBJ2-7; possible D gene TRBD2, 5 bases. The germline CDR1 and CDR2 sequences are KGHDR and SFDVKD. Trimming stripped 9 bases from V and 5 bases from J, with 16 bases between. The CDR3 runs 13 residues. The CDR3 loop is CATSTGILNEQYF. In DNA form, the CDR3 reads TGTGCCACCTCTACCGGGATCCTCAACGAGCAGTACTTC.

V gene TRBV28 combines with J gene TRBJ2-1; 7 bases are shared with TRBD2. The V and J ends lost 2 bases and 0 bases, in that order; junction bases with no gene match: 7. This CDR3 region has 17 residues. CDR1 is MDHEN and CDR2 is SYDVKM in the germline V gene. The chain's CDR3 is CASSLPTGRSSYNEQFF. CDR3 coding DNA: TGTGCCAGCAGTTTACCCACCGGGAGGAGCTCCTACAATGAGCAGTTCTTC.

This clone appeared a single time. This chain joins TRBV9 and TRBJ2-7, with D possibly matching TRBD1 (5 bases). CDR1 is SGDLS and CDR2 is YYNGEE in the germline V gene. V shed 0 bases and J shed 2 bases, with 9 bases lying between them. This CDR3 spans 14 amino acids. The CDR3 DNA reads as TGTGCCAGCAGCGTAGACGTGGGGCCCTACGAGCAGTACTTC. The encoded protein is CASSVDVGPYEQYF.

The CDR3 DNA reads TGTGCCACATGGTCCCGGGACGCGAGGAGTGTAGCGGGGGGAGCCAAAAACATTCAGTACTTC. Amino acid sequence: CATWSRDARSVAGGAKNIQYF. The chain employs TRBV19 and TRBJ2-4; 10 nucleotides align to TRBD2. The CDR3 is 21 amino acids. J was trimmed by 0 bases and V by 10 bases; bases with no gene match: 24. The germline V gene encodes CDR1 LNHDA and CDR2 SQIVND (reference sequence). Using reference TRBV19 and TRBJ2-4 for the parts outside the CDR3, the full variable domain is DGGITQSPKYLFRKEGQNVTLSCEQNLNHDAMYWYRQDPGQGLRLIYYSQIVNDFQKGDIAEGYSVSREKKESFPLTVTSAQKNPTAFYLCATWSRDARSVAGGAKNIQYFGAGTRLSVL.

The CDR3 DNA follows: TGTGCCAGCAACCGTCGACAAAACACTGAAGCTTTCTTT. Protein sequence: CASNRRQNTEAFF. V usage is TRBV6-5 and J usage is TRBJ1-1; D not resolved. Germline CDR1 MNHEY, CDR2 SVGAGI. V was cut by 7 bases and J by 2 bases, with 11 bases left in between. This CDR3 contains 13 residues.

The chain joins TRBV11-3 to TRBJ2-1; TRBD2 matches 14 bases. The CDR3 is 16 residues long. Trimming removed 4 bases from V and 10 bases from J; junction bases left unmatched: 9. Germline CDR1 SGHNT, CDR2 YENEEA. The CDR3 sequence is CASSSSGLAGAREQFF. For the CDR3, the DNA is TGTGCCAGCAGCTCGTCGGGACTAGCGGGGGCTCGCGAGCAGTTCTTC.

The chain joins TRBV6-5 to TRBJ2-5; 8 bases fit TRBD1. Germline values: CDR1 MNHEY, CDR2 SVGAGI. Germline trimming cut 6 bases from V and 2 bases from J; bases unmatched to any gene: 8. The CDR3 runs 15 residues. CDR3 sequence: CASSINRGWQETQYF. The CDR3 DNA follows: TGTGCCAGCAGCATAAACAGGGGGTGGCAAGAGACCCAGTACTTC.

Here the CDR3 reads CSVEDSLRTGDSYGYTF. Here the CDR3 DNA reads TGCAGCGTTGAAGATTCTCTCAGGACAGGGGATAGCTATGGCTACACCTTC. This rearrangement joins TRBV29-1 to TRBJ1-2, with 9 bases that match TRBD1. The V and J ends lost 0 bases and 4 bases, in that order; junction bases with no gene match: 12. Germline V gene sequence: CDR1 SQVTM, CDR2 ANQGSEA. This CDR3 is built from 17 residues. The whole variable domain, filled in from reference TRBV29-1 and TRBJ1-2, reads SAVISQKPSRDICQRGTSLTIQCQVDSQVTMMFWYRQQPGQSLTLIATANQGSEATYESGFVIDKFPISRPNLTFSTLTVSNMSPEDSSIYLCSVEDSLRTGDSYGYTFGSGTRLTVV.

The chain has TRBV11-2 and TRBJ2-2; 7 bases are a match to TRBD1. Per germline, CDR1 SGHAT and CDR2 FQNNGV. The trim removed 1 base at V and 3 bases at J, leaving 8 bases unmatched. This CDR3 comprises 17 residues. The CDR3 sequence: CASSLVFRGSDTGELFF. CDR3 DNA: TGTGCCAGCAGCTTAGTTTTCAGGGGGTCAGACACCGGGGAGCTGTTTTTT. Full variable domain (rest looked up from reference TRBV11-2 and TRBJ2-2): EAGVAQSPRYKIIEKRQSVAFWCNPISGHATLYWYQQILGQGPKLLIQFQNNGVVDDSQLPKDRFSAERLKGVDSTLKIQPAKLEDSAVYLCASSLVFRGSDTGELFFGEGSRLTVL.

The chain joins TRBV5-6 to TRBJ1-2; D uncertain. Germline lookup yields CDR1 SGHDT and CDR2 YYEEEE. Trimming removed 2 bases from V and 8 bases from J, with 16 bases in between. The CDR3 consists of 14 residues. The chain's CDR3 is CASSFWPGYTGYTF. In nucleotides, the CDR3 is TGTGCCAGCAGCTTCTGGCCAGGATATACAGGCTACACCTTC.

The chain recombines TRBV2 with TRBJ1-6, with 7 bases lining up with TRBD1. V lost 8 bases, J lost 7 bases, and 8 bases stayed unmatched. The CDR3 contains 14 residues. The germline V gene has CDR1 SNHLY and CDR2 FYNNEI. The CDR3 reads CASCRDSRNSPLHF. CDR3 sequence (DNA): TGTGCCAGCTGCCGGGACAGCCGAAATTCACCCCTCCACTTT.

The chain joins TRBV11-2 to TRBJ2-1; unclear D gene. V was clipped by 2 bases and J by 0 bases, with 14 bases between them. The CDR3 contains 17 residues. Germline V lookup: CDR1 SGHAT, CDR2 FQNNGV. This CDR3 is CASSLLAALSSYNEQFF. The DNA for the CDR3 is TGTGCCAGCAGCTTATTGGCGGCCTTGAGCTCCTACAATGAGCAGTTCTTC.

The chain couples TRBV5-8 to TRBJ2-7, with a weak D call TRBD1 (5 bases). V was pared by 5 bases and J by 0 bases, with 12 bases between. Germline V gene lookup returns CDR1 SGHTS and CDR2 YDEGEE. The CDR3 is made up of 14 amino acids. In nucleotides, the CDR3 is TGTGCCAGCAGACTTTTGACAGTCTCCTACGAGCAGTACTTC. It codes for CASRLLTVSYEQYF.

CDR3: CASSQAGTMALGGYTF. In nucleotides, the CDR3 is TGTGCCAGCAGCCAGGCCGGGACAATGGCCTTGGGTGGCTACACCTTC. The chain couples TRBV3-1 (or the pseudogene TRBV3-2) to TRBJ1-2, with TRBD1 as a possible D gene (6 bases). The V end was cut by 3 bases, the J end by 7 bases, with 21 bases between. CDR1 is LGHDT and CDR2 is YNNKEL in the germline V gene (reference sequence). The CDR3 extends over 16 amino acids.

The V call is TRBV19, the J call TRBJ1-3; TRBD1 matches 8 bases. After removal of 5 bases from V and 1 base from J, the junction contained 4 bases not matched to a gene. The CDR3 extends over 15 amino acids. Germline V CDR1 and CDR2: LNHDA, SQIVND (reference sequence). CDR3 nucleotides: TGTGCCAGTAGTCTCACAGGGGGATCTGGAAACACCATATATTTT. This encodes CASSLTGGSGNTIYF.

The chain couples TRBV4-1 to TRBJ2-7; 7 positions agree with TRBD2. The germline V gene has CDR1 MGHRA and CDR2 YSYEKL. The J segment lost 0 bases and the V segment lost 4 bases, leaving 9 bases of the junction unmatched. The CDR3 length is 16 residues. CDR3 nucleotide sequence: TGCGCCAGCAGCCCTACTAGCGCTCTGCGCTCCTACGAGCAGTACTTC. Translation: CASSPTSALRSYEQYF.

The J gene is TRBJ1-2, the V gene TRBV12-3 or TRBV12-4; a weak D match, TRBD1 (6 bases). The CDR3 is 13 amino acids. Trimming stripped 6 bases from V and 8 bases from J, with 16 bases between. The CDR3: CASSRGLPGGYTF. CDR3 bases: TGTGCCAGCAGCAGGGGCCTTCCGGGCGGCTACACCTTC.

V and J are TRBV11-2 and TRBJ2-7, with 10 positions matching TRBD2. Germline V gene sequence: CDR1 SGHAT, CDR2 FQNNGV. The V segment lost 1 base and the J segment 1 base; nucleotides outside the gene matches: 7. The CDR3 spans 17 residues. CDR3 bases: TGTGCCAGCAGCTTAGCGACTAGCGGGTCATTATCCTACGAGCAGTACTTC. This translates into CASSLATSGSLSYEQYF.

The rearrangement uses TRBV3-1 (or the pseudogene TRBV3-2) and TRBJ1-1; D remains unclear. Trimming shortened V by 3 bases and J by 2 bases, and 10 bases separated the two germline ends. This CDR3 is 14 amino acids long. The V gene's germline CDR1 is LGHDT and CDR2 YNNKEL (reference sequence). The CDR3 sequence: CASSQGSANTEAFF. The CDR3 coding sequence is TGTGCCAGCAGCCAGGGGTCGGCTAACACTGAAGCTTTCTTT.

The gene calls are TRBV30 and TRBJ2-2; TRBD1 matches at 11 bases. The ends lost 2 bases at V and 15 bases at J; junction bases unmatched: 11. Germline lookup yields CDR1 GTSNPN and CDR2 SVGIG (reference sequence). CDR3 size: 14 residues. The CDR3 sequence: CAWSPWTGGSWLFF. In DNA, the CDR3 is TGTGCCTGGAGTCCCTGGACAGGGGGCTCGTGGTTGTTTTTT.

Here the CDR3 reads CASSLTFNTGELFF. The DNA for the CDR3 is TGTGCCAGCAGCTTAACTTTCAACACCGGGGAGCTGTTTTTT. The V call is TRBV7-3, the J call TRBJ2-2; D remains ambiguous. V lost 0 bases to trimming and J lost 2 bases, with 4 bases between them. This CDR3 comprises 14 residues. Germline CDR1 SGHTA, CDR2 FQGTGA.